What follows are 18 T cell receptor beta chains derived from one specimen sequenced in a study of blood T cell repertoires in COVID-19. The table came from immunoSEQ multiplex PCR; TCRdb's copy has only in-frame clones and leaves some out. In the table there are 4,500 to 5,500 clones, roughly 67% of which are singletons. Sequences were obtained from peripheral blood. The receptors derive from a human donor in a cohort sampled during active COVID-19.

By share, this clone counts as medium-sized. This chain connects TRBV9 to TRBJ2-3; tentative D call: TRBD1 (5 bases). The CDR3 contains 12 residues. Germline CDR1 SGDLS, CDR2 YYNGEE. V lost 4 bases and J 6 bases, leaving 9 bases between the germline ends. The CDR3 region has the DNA TGTGCCAGCAGCCCTAGGGGTGATACGCAGTATTTT. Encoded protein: CASSPRGDTQYF.

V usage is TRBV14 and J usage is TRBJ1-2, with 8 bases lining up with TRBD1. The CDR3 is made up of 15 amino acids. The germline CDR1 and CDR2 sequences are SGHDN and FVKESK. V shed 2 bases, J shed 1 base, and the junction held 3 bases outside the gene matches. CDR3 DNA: TGTGCCAGCAGCCAACAGGGGGCAAATAACTATGGCTACACCTTC. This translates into CASSQQGANNYGYTF.

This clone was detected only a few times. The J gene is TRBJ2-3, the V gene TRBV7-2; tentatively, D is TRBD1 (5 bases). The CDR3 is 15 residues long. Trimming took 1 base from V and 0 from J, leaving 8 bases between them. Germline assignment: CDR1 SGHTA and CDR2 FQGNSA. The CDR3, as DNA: TGTGCCAGCAGCTTAGAAGGGGTTAGCACAGATACGCAGTATTTT. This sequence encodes CASSLEGVSTDTQYF.

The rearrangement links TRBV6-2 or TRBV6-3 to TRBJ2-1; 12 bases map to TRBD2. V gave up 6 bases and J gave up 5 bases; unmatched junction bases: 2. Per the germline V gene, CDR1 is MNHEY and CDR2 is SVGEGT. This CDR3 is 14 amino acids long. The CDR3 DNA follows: TGTGCCAGCAGCCTAGCGGGGGGGCACAATGAGCAGTTCTTC. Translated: CASSLAGGHNEQFF.

The CDR3 protein is CASSQGQGPYEQYF. CDR3 in DNA: TGTGCCAGCAGCCAGGGACAGGGACCCTACGAGCAGTACTTC. This chain connects TRBV14 to TRBJ2-7, with 9 bases matching TRBD1. Per germline, CDR1 SGHDN and CDR2 FVKESK. CDR3 length: 14 amino acids. The V and J ends lost 3 bases and 2 bases, in that order; junction bases with no gene match: 2.

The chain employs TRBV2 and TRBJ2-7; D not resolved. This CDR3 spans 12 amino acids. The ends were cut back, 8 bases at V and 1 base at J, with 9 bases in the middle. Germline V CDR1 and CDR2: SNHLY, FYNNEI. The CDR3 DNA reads TGTGCCAGCTCACAGAATTCCTACGAGCAGTACTTC. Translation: CASSQNSYEQYF. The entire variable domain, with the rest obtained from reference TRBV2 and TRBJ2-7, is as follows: EPEVTQTPSHQVTQMGQEVILRCVPISNHLYFYWYRQILGQKVEFLVSFYNNEISEKSEIFDDQFSVERPDGSNFTLKIRSTKLEDSAMYFCASSQNSYEQYFGPGTRLTVT.

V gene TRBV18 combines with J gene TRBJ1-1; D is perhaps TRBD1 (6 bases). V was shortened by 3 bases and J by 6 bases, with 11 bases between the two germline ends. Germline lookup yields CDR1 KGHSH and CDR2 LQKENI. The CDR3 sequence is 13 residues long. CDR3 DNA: TGTGCCAGCTCACCCGGGACAAACGCTGAAGCTTTCTTT. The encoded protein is CASSPGTNAEAFF.

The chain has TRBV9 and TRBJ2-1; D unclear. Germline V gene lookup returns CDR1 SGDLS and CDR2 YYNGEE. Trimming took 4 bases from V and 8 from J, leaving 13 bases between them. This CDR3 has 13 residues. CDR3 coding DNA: TGTGCCAGCAGCCTAGGACCAAGCGATGAGCAGTTCTTC. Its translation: CASSLGPSDEQFF.

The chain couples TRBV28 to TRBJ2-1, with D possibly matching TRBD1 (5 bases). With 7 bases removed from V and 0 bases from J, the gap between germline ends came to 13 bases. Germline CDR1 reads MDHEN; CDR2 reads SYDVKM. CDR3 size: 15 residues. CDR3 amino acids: CASTPTVSSYNEQFF. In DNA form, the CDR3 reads TGTGCCAGCACCCCGACAGTGAGCTCCTACAATGAGCAGTTCTTC.

Here the CDR3 reads CSVGVGARQETQYF. In DNA, the CDR3 is TGCAGCGTTGGGGTAGGAGCCCGTCAAGAGACCCAGTACTTC. V gene TRBV29-1 combines with J gene TRBJ2-5; D uncertain. The CDR3 extends over 14 amino acids. CDR1 SQVTM and CDR2 ANQGSEA come from the germline V gene. The ends were cut back, 4 bases at V and 2 bases at J, with 14 bases in the middle.

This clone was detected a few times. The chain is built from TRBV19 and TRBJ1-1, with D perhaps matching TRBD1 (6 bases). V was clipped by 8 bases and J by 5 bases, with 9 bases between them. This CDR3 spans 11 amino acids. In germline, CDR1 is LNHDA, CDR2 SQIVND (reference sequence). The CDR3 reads CASADRTEAFF. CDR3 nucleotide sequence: TGTGCCAGTGCCGACAGGACTGAAGCTTTCTTT. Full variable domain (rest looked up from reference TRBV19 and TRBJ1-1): DGGITQSPKYLFRKEGQNVTLSCEQNLNHDAMYWYRQDPGQGLRLIYYSQIVNDFQKGDIAEGYSVSREKKESFPLTVTSAQKNPTAFYLCASADRTEAFFGQGTRLTVV.

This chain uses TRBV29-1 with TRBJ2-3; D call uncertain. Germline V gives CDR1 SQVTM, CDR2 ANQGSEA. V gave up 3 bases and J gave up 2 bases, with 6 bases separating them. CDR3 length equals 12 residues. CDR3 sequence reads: CSVEENTDTQYF. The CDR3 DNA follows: TGCAGCGTTGAGGAGAACACAGATACGCAGTATTTT.

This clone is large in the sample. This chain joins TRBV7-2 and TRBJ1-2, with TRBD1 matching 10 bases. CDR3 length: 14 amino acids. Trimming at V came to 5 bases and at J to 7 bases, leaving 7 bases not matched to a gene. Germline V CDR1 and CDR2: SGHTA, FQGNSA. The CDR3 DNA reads TGTGCCAGCAGCGGCAGGGGACAGGGGAGTGGCTACACCTTC. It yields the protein CASSGRGQGSGYTF.

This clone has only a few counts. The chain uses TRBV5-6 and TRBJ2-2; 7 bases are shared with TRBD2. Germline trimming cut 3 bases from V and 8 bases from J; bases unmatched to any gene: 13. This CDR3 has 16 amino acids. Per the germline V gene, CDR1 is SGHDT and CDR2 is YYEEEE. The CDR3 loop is CASSSFRTSSAGELFF. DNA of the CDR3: TGTGCCAGCAGCTCTTTCAGGACTAGTTCAGCTGGGGAGCTGTTTTTT.

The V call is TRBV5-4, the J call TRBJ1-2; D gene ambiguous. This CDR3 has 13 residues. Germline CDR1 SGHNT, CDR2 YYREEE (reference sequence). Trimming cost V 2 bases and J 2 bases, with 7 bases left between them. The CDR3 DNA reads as TGTGCCAGCAGCTTATTACAGAACTATGGCTACACCTTC. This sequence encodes CASSLLQNYGYTF.

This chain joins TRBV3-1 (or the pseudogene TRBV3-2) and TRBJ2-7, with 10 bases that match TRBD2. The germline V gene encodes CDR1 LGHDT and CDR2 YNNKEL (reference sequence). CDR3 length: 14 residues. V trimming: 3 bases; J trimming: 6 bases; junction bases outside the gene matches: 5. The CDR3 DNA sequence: TGTGCCAGCAGCCAGAGCGGGGGGGCCGCCGAGCAGTACTTC. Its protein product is CASSQSGGAAEQYF.

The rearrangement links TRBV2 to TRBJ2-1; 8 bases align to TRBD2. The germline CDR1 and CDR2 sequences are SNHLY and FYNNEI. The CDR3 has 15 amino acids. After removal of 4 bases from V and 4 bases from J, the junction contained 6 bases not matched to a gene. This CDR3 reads CASSVGGGGYNEQFF. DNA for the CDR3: TGTGCCAGCAGTGTCGGGGGGGGAGGATACAATGAGCAGTTCTTC.

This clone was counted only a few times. The CDR3 reads CASSERQGRTYEQYF. CDR3 in DNA: TGTGCCAGCAGCGAACGACAGGGTAGAACCTACGAGCAGTACTTC. This rearrangement joins TRBV14 to TRBJ2-7; 7 bases align to TRBD1. This CDR3 has 15 residues. Germline lookup yields CDR1 SGHDN and CDR2 FVKESK. Trimming removed 5 bases from V and 2 bases from J; junction bases left unmatched: 9. The full variable domain, completed using reference TRBV14 and TRBJ2-7, is EAGVTQFPSHSVIEKGQTVTLRCDPISGHDNLYWYRRVMGKEIKFLLHFVKESKQDESGMPNNRFLAERTGGTYSTLKVQPAELEDSGVYFCASSERQGRTYEQYFGPGTRLTVT.